This T cell receptor (beta chain) is drawn from a study of CD8+CD57+ T cells in acquired aplastic anemia. Patients selected for sequencing had displayed CD8+CD57+ cell expansion by flow cytometry. Patients had received no therapy at the time of blood sampling. Genomic DNA served as template for TCR beta VDJ and CDR3 profiling. TCRdb redid the calling of the reads with MiXCR, one entry per CDR3 protein. The data hold about 120,000 distinct CDR3 sequences, with under 60% observed a single time. CDR1 and CDR2 from the germline V gene are SGHTA and FQGNSA. The CDR3 extends over 13 amino acids. V was cut by 5 bases and J by 4 bases, with 11 bases left in between.

Material for sequencing was sorted CD4+, CD8+, or CD8+CD57+ T cells (not recorded which) from PBMCs. The clonotype comes from a human donor with aplastic anemia. This chain links TRBV7-2 with TRBJ1-1; D uncertain. CDR3 sequence reads: CASSGRVGTEAFF. CDR3 sequence (DNA): TGTGCCAGCAGCGGTAGGGTGGGCACTGAAGCTTTCTTT.